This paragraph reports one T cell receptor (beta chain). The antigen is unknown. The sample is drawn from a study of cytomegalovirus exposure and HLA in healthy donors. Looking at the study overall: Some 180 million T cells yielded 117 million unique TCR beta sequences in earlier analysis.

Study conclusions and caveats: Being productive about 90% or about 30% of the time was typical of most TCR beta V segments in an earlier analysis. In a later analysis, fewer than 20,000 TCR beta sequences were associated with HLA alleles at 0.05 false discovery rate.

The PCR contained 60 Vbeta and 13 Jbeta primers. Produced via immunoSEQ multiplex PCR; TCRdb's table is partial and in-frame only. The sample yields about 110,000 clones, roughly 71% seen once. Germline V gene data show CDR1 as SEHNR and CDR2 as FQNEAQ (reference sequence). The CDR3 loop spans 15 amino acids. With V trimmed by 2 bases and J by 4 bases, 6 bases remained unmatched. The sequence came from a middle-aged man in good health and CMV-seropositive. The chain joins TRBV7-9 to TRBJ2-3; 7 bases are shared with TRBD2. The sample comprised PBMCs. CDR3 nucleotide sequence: TGTGCCAGCAGCTTATCCGGGAGGAGGGCAGATACGCAGTATTTT. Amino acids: CASSLSGRRADTQYF.